This T cell receptor beta chain originates from a study of blood T cell repertoires in COVID-19. Original methodology: Reference gene primer amplification gave nucleated cell count estimates. The method was immunoSEQ multiplex PCR; TCRdb's version includes in-frame clones alone and lacks a portion of them. The V and J calls and clone size are taken from that table; D and trimming were inferred from the DNA. The table lists around 260,000 clones, 75% to 95% of them singletons. Seattle-derived patients entered the study during active infection and were followed longitudinally. CDR3 length equals 14 residues. Unmatched junction bases numbered 4, after V lost 1 base and J lost 6 bases. Germline V gene sequence: CDR1 MGHDK, CDR2 SYGVNS.

Input material: peripheral blood. The TCR originated in a young adult with COVID-19, enrolled during active disease. The chain uses TRBV25-1 and TRBJ2-7; the match to TRBD1 covers 9 bases. Written as DNA, the CDR3 is TGTGCCAGCAGTGAATGGGGACAGGGAGGCGAGCAGTACTTC. Its protein product is CASSEWGQGGEQYF.